The 7 T cell receptor beta chains in this list originate from one sample, sequenced in a study of neurological immune-mediated disorders. Time point described: longitudinal time-point 3. TCRdb re-derived calls from the 5' RACE reads in MiXCR, one entry per CDR3 protein. The data show fewer than 85,000 distinct CDR3 sequences, around 4.5% seen once. Specimen: PBMCs. The receptor source for this set is a woman in her fifties or sixties with multiple sclerosis.

In its sample, this clonotype was seen many times. The chain combines TRBV7-2 with TRBJ2-1; 10 bases agree with TRBD2. The V gene's germline CDR1 is SGHTA and CDR2 FQGNSA. There are 15 residues in the CDR3. V gave up 4 bases and J gave up 4 bases; unmatched junction bases: 4. The CDR3 nucleotides are TGTGCCAGCAGCTATAGCGGGGGGCTTTACAATGAGCAGTTCTTC. Translating it yields CASSYSGGLYNEQFF.

This clonotype showed up many times. This rearrangement joins TRBV20-1 to TRBJ1-6; no clear D. Trimming shortened V by 0 bases and J by 13 bases, and 25 bases separated the two germline ends. CDR1 and CDR2 (germline): DFQATT, SNEGSKA (reference sequence). CDR3 length equals 17 residues. The CDR3 DNA sequence: TGCAGTGCTAGAGAGGTATCCGCCTCCCAAGCGCTACGGCCCCTCCACTTT. It codes for CSAREVSASQALRPLHF.

This clonotype appeared many times. The chain uses TRBV12-3 or TRBV12-4 and TRBJ2-7; maybe TRBD2 (5 bases). Trimming left V 5 bases short and J 0 bases short, with 17 bases between. This CDR3 is built from 16 residues. The CDR3 protein is CASSPRTDTSSYEQYF. CDR3 DNA sequence: TGTGCCAGCAGTCCAAGGACCGACACTAGCTCCTACGAGCAGTACTTC.

This clonotype was counted ten times or more. V gene TRBV5-5 combines with J gene TRBJ1-1; D may be TRBD1 (6 bases). The CDR3 has 15 amino acids. Germline values: CDR1 SGHKS, CDR2 YYEKEE (reference sequence). The V end lost 1 base, the J end lost 3 bases, and 13 bases lay between the germline ends. The CDR3 loop is CASSLWTALDTEAFF. CDR3 DNA sequence: TGTGCCAGCAGCTTGTGGACAGCACTAGACACTGAAGCTTTCTTT.

This clonotype was detected ten times or more. The gene calls are TRBV4-1 and TRBJ2-1; 9 bases are shared with TRBD1. The V gene end was trimmed by 4 bases and the J gene end by 4 bases; junction bases not matched to a gene: 5. The CDR3 is made up of 15 amino acids. Germline lookup yields CDR1 MGHRA and CDR2 YSYEKL. CDR3 residues: CASSLRQGGYNEQFF. The CDR3, as DNA: TGCGCCAGCAGCCTCCGACAGGGGGGGTACAATGAGCAGTTCTTC.

This clonotype has ten or more counts. The genes are TRBV5-1 and TRBJ2-2; D is ambiguous. Trimming pared 2 bases from V and 0 bases from J, leaving 11 bases between. This CDR3 is built from 16 residues. Germline loops: CDR1 SGHRS, CDR2 YFSETQ. DNA of the CDR3: TGCGCCAGCAGCTTCGGCTTCCCATCGAACACCGGGGAGCTGTTTTTT. This gives the protein CASSFGFPSNTGELFF.

This clonotype was detected many times. The chain recombines TRBV7-9 with TRBJ2-7; D is possibly TRBD1 (5 bases). This CDR3 is built from 14 residues. Germline V gene lookup returns CDR1 SEHNR and CDR2 FQNEAQ (reference sequence). V lost 0 bases, J lost 4 bases, and 10 bases lay in between. CDR3 sequence (DNA): TGTGCCAGCAGCTTAGCGCAGGACACTTACGAGCAGTACTTC. Translated: CASSLAQDTYEQYF.